The TCR beta chain under discussion was sequenced for a study of shared clonotypes between healthy human individuals. Generated by immunoSEQ multiplex PCR, the TCRdb table keeps only in-frame clones and is missing some. This table holds some 500,000 clones, over 60% found once. Losses at the gene ends were 3 bases for V and 4 bases for J; bases not matched to a gene: 3. This CDR3 spans 14 amino acids. Germline CDR1 is SGHDN and CDR2 is FVKESK. This sequence was found in a woman aged 40 to 49 in good health. Some clones in this sample may be carry-over from other donors' samples. Sequenced: PBMCs. The rearrangement links TRBV14 to TRBJ2-1, with TRBD2 matching 7 bases. CDR3 residues: CASSQVGGYNEQFF. CDR3 nucleotide sequence: TGTGCCAGCAGCCAGGTGGGGGGGTACAATGAGCAGTTCTTC.